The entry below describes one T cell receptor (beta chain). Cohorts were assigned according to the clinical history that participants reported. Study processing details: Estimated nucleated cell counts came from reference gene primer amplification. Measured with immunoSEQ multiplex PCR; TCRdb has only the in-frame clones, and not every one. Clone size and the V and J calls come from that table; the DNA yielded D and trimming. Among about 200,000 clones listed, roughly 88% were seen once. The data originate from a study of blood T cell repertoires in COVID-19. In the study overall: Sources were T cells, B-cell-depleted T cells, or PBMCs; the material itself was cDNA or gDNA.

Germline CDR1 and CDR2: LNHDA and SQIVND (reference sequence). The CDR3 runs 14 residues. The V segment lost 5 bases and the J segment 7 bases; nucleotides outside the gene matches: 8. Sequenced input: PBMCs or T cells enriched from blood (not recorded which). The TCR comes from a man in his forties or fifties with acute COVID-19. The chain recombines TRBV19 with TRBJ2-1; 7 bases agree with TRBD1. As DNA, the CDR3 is TGTGCCAGTAGTTTTACAGGGGTAGTGAATGAGCAGTTCTTC. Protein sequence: CASSFTGVVNEQFF.